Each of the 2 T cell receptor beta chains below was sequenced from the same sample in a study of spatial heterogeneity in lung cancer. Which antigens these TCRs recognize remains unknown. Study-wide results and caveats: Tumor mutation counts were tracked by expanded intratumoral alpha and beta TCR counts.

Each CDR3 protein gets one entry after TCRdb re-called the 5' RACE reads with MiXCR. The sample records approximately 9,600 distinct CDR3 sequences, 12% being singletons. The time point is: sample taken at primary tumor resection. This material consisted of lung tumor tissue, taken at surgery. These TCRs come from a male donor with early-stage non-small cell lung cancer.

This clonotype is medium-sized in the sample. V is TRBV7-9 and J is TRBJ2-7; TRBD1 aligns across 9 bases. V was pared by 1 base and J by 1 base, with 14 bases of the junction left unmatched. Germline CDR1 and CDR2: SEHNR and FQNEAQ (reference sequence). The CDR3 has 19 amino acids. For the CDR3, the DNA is TGTGCCAGCAGCTTAGTCGTTGATATGGGACAGGGTGGGTCCTACGAGCAGTACTTC. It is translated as CASSLVVDMGQGGSYEQYF. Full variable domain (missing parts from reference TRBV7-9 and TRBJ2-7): DTGVSQNPRHKITKRGQNVTFRCDPISEHNRLYWYRQTLGQGPEFLTYFQNEAQLEKSRLLSDRFSAERPKGSFSTLEIQRTEQGDSAMYLCASSLVVDMGQGGSYEQYFGPGTRLTVT.

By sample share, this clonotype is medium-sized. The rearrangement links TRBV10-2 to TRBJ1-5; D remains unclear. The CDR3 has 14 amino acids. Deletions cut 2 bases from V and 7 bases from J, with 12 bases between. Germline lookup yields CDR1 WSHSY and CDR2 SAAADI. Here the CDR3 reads CASSEKGALQPQHF. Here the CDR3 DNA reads TGCGCCAGCAGTGAGAAGGGTGCCCTCCAGCCCCAGCATTTT.